Following are 7 T cell receptor beta chains from one sample sequenced in a study of T cell responses to AZD1222 COVID-19 vaccine. Measured with immunoSEQ multiplex PCR; TCRdb has only the in-frame clones, and not every one. The sample consists of 160,000 or so clones, about 85% of them appearing once. This material consisted of peripheral blood, taken after recovery from COVID-19. These receptor sequences come from an adult who had recovered from COVID-19.

The CDR3 DNA is TGTGCCAGCAGCTTAGCCGTGGGAATAGGGTTCGTTGGTGGCTACACCTTC. Translated: CASSLAVGIGFVGGYTF. This sequence joins TRBV7-9 and TRBJ1-2; D gene uncertain. V lost 0 bases, J lost 7 bases, and 21 bases lay in between. The CDR3 spans 17 residues. Germline V gives CDR1 SEHNR, CDR2 FQNEAQ (reference sequence).

The chain carries TRBV12-3 or TRBV12-4 and TRBJ2-3; TRBD2 matches 7 bases. This CDR3 is 13 amino acids long. After removal of 5 bases from V and 11 bases from J, the junction contained 10 bases not matched to a gene. The CDR3: CASSPPRVAGQYF. The CDR3 DNA is TGTGCCAGCAGTCCGCCCCGGGTAGCGGGGCAGTATTTT.

The V and J genes are TRBV2 and TRBJ1-2, with unresolved D. This CDR3 contains 14 residues. The ends were cut back, 7 bases at V and 6 bases at J, with 18 bases in the middle. Germline values: CDR1 SNHLY, CDR2 FYNNEI. The CDR3 loop is CASTTTRTVDGYTF. In DNA, the CDR3 is TGTGCCAGCACCACGACTAGAACGGTCGATGGCTACACCTTC.

The chain has TRBV6-5 and TRBJ2-7, with D unclear. Per germline, CDR1 MNHEY and CDR2 SVGAGI. Trimming took 11 bases from V and 4 from J, leaving 15 bases between them. The CDR3 runs to 12 residues. CDR3 amino acids: CASLDGRYEQYF. DNA of the CDR3: TGTGCCTCTCTTGACGGCAGATACGAGCAGTACTTC.

The genes are TRBV19 and TRBJ2-3; D possibly corresponds to TRBD2 (6 bases). V was shortened by 7 bases and J by 7 bases, with 15 bases between the two germline ends. Germline assignment: CDR1 LNHDA and CDR2 SQIVND (reference sequence). This CDR3 is built from 13 residues. CDR3 loop: CASTSSSDNTQYF. CDR3 bases: TGTGCCAGTACCTCCTCTAGCGATAATACGCAGTATTTT.

The chain combines TRBV5-1 with TRBJ2-7; TRBD1 matches 11 bases. J lost 7 bases, V lost 4 bases, and 16 bases had no gene match. CDR1 is SGHRS and CDR2 is YFSETQ in the germline V gene. The CDR3 is 17 amino acids. CDR3 in amino acids: CASSREGSGTGGVEQYF. The CDR3 region has the DNA TGCGCCAGCAGCCGAGAAGGCTCCGGGACAGGGGGTGTGGAGCAGTACTTC. Variable domain in full (rest from reference TRBV5-1 and TRBJ2-7): KAGVTQTPRYLIKTRGQQVTLSCSPISGHRSVSWYQQTPGQGLQFLFEYFSETQRNKGNFPGRFSGRQFSNSRSEMNVSTLELGDSALYLCASSREGSGTGGVEQYFGPGTRLTVT.

The genes are TRBV7-2 and TRBJ1-2; D is possibly TRBD1 (6 bases). Trimming shortened V by 1 base and J by 1 base, and 10 bases separated the two germline ends. This CDR3 is built from 15 residues. Germline V gives CDR1 SGHTA, CDR2 FQGNSA. This CDR3 is CASSLGSGVNYGYTF. CDR3 coding DNA: TGTGCCAGCAGCTTAGGCTCAGGGGTTAACTATGGCTACACCTTC.